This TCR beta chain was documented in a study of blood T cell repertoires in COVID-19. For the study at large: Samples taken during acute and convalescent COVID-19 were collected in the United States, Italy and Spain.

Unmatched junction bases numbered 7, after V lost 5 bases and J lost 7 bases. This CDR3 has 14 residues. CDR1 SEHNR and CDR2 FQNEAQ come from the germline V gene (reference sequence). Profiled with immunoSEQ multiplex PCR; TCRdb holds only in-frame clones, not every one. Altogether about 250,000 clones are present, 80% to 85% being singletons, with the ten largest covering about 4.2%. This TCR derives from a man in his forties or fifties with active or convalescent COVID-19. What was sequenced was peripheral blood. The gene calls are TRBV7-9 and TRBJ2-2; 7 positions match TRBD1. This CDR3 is CASSPTGFGGELFF. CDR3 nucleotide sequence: TGTGCCAGCAGCCCGACAGGGTTCGGCGGGGAGCTGTTTTTT. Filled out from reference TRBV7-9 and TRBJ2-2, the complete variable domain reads DTGVSQNPRHKITKRGQNVTFRCDPISEHNRLYWYRQTLGQGPEFLTYFQNEAQLEKSRLLSDRFSAERPKGSFSTLEIQRTEQGDSAMYLCASSPTGFGGELFFGEGSRLTVL.